The T cell receptor beta chain described here comes from a study of T cells in Graves' hyperthyroidism and ophthalmopathy. Germline V gives CDR1 MDHEN, CDR2 SYDVKM. The J segment lost 3 bases and the V segment lost 6 bases, leaving 9 bases of the junction unmatched. The CDR3 length is 16 residues. This clonotype was found many times. Its antigen remains unknown. RNA transcripts served as the template for amplifying TCR beta CDR3 regions. The study used the HTBI primer set for a first-round RT-PCR of the TCR CDR3. From the multiplex PCR reads, TCRdb called clonotypes with MiXCR, one entry per CDR3 protein. Of 350,000 or so distinct CDR3 sequences listed, 15% to 20% are singletons. General observations from the study: Prediction of ophthalmopathy progression came a median around 6.1 months pre-onset.

Source material: blood. This receptor was taken from a woman aged 35 to 49 with Graves' ophthalmopathy. The chain couples TRBV28 to TRBJ1-5, with 9 bases matching TRBD1. The CDR3 nucleotides are TGTGCCAGCAGATCTCTCGGACAGGGGTACAATCAGCCCCAGCATTTT. Its translation: CASRSLGQGYNQPQHF. Full variable domain (missing parts from reference TRBV28 and TRBJ1-5): DVKVTQSSRYLVKRTGEKVFLECVQDMDHENMFWYRQDPGLGLRLIYFSYDVKMKEKGDIPEGYSVSREKKERFSLILESASTNQTSMYLCASRSLGQGYNQPQHFGDGTRLSIL.